A single sample is the source of the 26 T cell receptor beta chains below, sequenced in a study of shared clonotypes between healthy human individuals. CD45RO-negative, CCR7-positively selected cells formed the naive CD8 fraction, excluding terminally differentiated effector memory CD45RA+ cells. The method was immunoSEQ multiplex PCR; TCRdb's version includes in-frame clones alone and lacks a portion of them. Of about 820,000 clones in the sample, 80% to 95% were seen once. Sequencing was performed on naive CD8+ T cells sorted from blood. All receptors derive from a man aged 25-40 years in good health.

The chain carries TRBV9 and TRBJ1-1, with D unclear. V lost 3 bases to trimming and J lost 7 bases, with 7 bases between them. There are 11 residues in the CDR3. Germline assignment: CDR1 SGDLS and CDR2 YYNGEE. The CDR3 reads CASSAGDEAFF. The DNA for the CDR3 is TGTGCCAGCAGCGCGGGTGATGAAGCTTTCTTT. The full variable domain, in which reference TRBV9 and TRBJ1-1 provide the parts outside the CDR3, is DSGVTQTPKHLITATGQRVTLRCSPRSGDLSVYWYQQSLDQGLQFLIQYYNGEERAKGNILERFSAQQFPDLHSELNLSSLELGDSALYFCASSAGDEAFFGQGTRLTVV.

V and J are TRBV6-5 and TRBJ1-1; 11 bases agree with TRBD1. The CDR3 has 13 residues. CDR1 and CDR2 from the germline V gene are MNHEY and SVGAGI. J lost 3 bases, V lost 9 bases, and 3 bases had no gene match. The CDR3 region is CASGQGAYTEAFF. The DNA of the CDR3 is TGTGCCAGTGGACAGGGGGCGTACACTGAAGCTTTCTTT.

The chain couples TRBV27 to TRBJ2-7; 7 bases map to TRBD2. The CDR3 sequence is 14 residues long. V gave up 2 bases and J gave up 6 bases; unmatched junction bases: 7. Germline values: CDR1 MNHEY, CDR2 SMNVEV (reference sequence). CDR3 region: CASSLRRENSEQYF. The CDR3 nucleotides are TGTGCCAGCAGTTTACGGCGGGAGAATAGCGAGCAGTACTTC.

V gene TRBV25-1 combines with J gene TRBJ2-1; weak D call: TRBD1 (5 bases). This CDR3 is built from 12 residues. Germline loops: CDR1 MGHDK, CDR2 SYGVNS. V lost 3 bases and J lost 10, with 10 bases in between. The CDR3 DNA reads as TGTGCCAGCAGTGAGGGGCAAGGGGAGCAGTTCTTC. Protein product: CASSEGQGEQFF.

The V and J genes are TRBV4-1 and TRBJ1-1; tentatively, D is TRBD1 (6 bases). The germline V and J ends were trimmed by 3 bases and 0 bases, with 11 bases remaining between them. This CDR3 contains 15 residues. CDR1 and CDR2 from the germline V gene are MGHRA and YSYEKL. The CDR3 here is CASSQSGEMNTEAFF. CDR3 DNA sequence: TGCGCCAGCAGCCAGTCAGGGGAAATGAACACTGAAGCTTTCTTT.

This chain joins TRBV5-1 and TRBJ2-1, with 14 bases identical to TRBD2. CDR3 size: 16 residues. Germline V gene lookup returns CDR1 SGHRS and CDR2 YFSETQ. V lost 1 base to trimming and J lost 6 bases; unmatched junction nucleotides: 3. Written as DNA, the CDR3 is TGCGCCAGCAGCTTGATGGGACTAGCGGGAGCCAATGAGCAGTTCTTC. Translated, it gives CASSLMGLAGANEQFF.

The chain combines TRBV11-3 with TRBJ2-7; D might be TRBD1 (6 bases). The V and J ends lost 5 bases and 0 bases respectively, with 20 bases between them. The length of the CDR3 is 17 residues. In germline, CDR1 is SGHNT, CDR2 YENEEA. CDR3: CASSRRQTQGTSYEQYF. In DNA, the CDR3 is TGTGCCAGCAGCCGGCGGCAGACACAGGGCACCTCCTACGAGCAGTACTTC.

The rearrangement links TRBV27 to TRBJ1-3; perhaps TRBD1 as D (5 bases). V shed 6 bases and J shed 0 bases, with 12 bases lying between them. Germline CDR1 and CDR2: MNHEY and SMNVEV (reference sequence). The CDR3 length is 15 residues. CDR3 residues: CASSGDGISGNTIYF. The CDR3 DNA sequence: TGTGCCAGCAGCGGGGACGGGATCTCTGGAAACACCATATATTTT.

V gene TRBV19 combines with J gene TRBJ2-1, with 11 bases that match TRBD2. The V gene end was trimmed by 4 bases and the J gene end by 7 bases; junction bases not matched to a gene: 6. Germline V gene lookup returns CDR1 LNHDA and CDR2 SQIVND (reference sequence). The CDR3 extends over 15 amino acids. CDR3 protein: CASSNISGRANEQFF. CDR3 in DNA: TGTGCCAGTAGTAACATTAGCGGGAGGGCAAATGAGCAGTTCTTC.

The chain links TRBV4-1 to TRBJ2-5; weak D call: TRBD2 (5 bases). The germline V gene encodes CDR1 MGHRA and CDR2 YSYEKL. CDR3 size: 17 residues. The germline V and J ends were trimmed by 1 base and 2 bases, with 17 bases remaining between them. The CDR3 here is CASSQVGLASGQETQYF. The CDR3 DNA follows: TGCGCCAGCAGCCAAGTGGGTCTCGCAAGCGGACAAGAGACCCAGTACTTC.

V and J are TRBV7-9 and TRBJ2-5, with D uncertain. CDR1 and CDR2 (germline): SEHNR, FQNEAQ (reference sequence). The CDR3 spans 12 residues. The V end lost 11 bases, the J end lost 9 bases, and 19 bases lay between the germline ends. DNA for the CDR3: TGTGCCGGCACTGCTGAGCCTCCAGCCCAGTACTTC. Its translation is CAGTAEPPAQYF.

The chain links TRBV28 to TRBJ2-7; D perhaps matches TRBD2 (6 bases). This CDR3 region has 15 residues. Trimming removed 5 bases at V and 4 bases at J, with 18 bases between. From germline, CDR1 is MDHEN and CDR2 SYDVKM. The CDR3 sequence: CASSPHTGALYEQYF. The CDR3 coding sequence is TGTGCCAGCAGTCCCCATACGGGAGCCCTTTACGAGCAGTACTTC.

This clone has a single count. The J gene is TRBJ2-7, the V gene TRBV19; weak D call: TRBD2 (7 bases). Germline CDR1 is LNHDA and CDR2 is SQIVND (reference sequence). This CDR3 is 13 amino acids long. CDR3 protein: CATRGTMRGEQYF. Written as DNA, the CDR3 is TGTGCGACGAGGGGGACTATGAGAGGGGAGCAGTACTTC.

Only one count was recorded for this clone. The rearrangement joins TRBV7-7 to TRBJ2-7; D is perhaps TRBD2 (6 bases). CDR1 and CDR2 from the germline V gene are SSHAT and FNYEAQ (reference sequence). The CDR3 contains 14 residues. With 5 bases removed from V and 4 bases from J, the gap between germline ends came to 15 bases. CDR3 sequence: CASSPSDGGYEQYF. The CDR3 DNA is TGTGCCAGCAGCCCCTCTGATGGGGGGTACGAGCAGTACTTC.

This clone occurred once. The chain joins TRBV7-8 to TRBJ2-5, with no clear D. V was pared by 4 bases and J by 4 bases, with 4 bases between. Germline CDR1 is SGHVS and CDR2 is FQNEAQ. This CDR3 spans 11 amino acids. This CDR3 is CASSWLETQYF. Here the CDR3 DNA reads TGTGCCAGCAGCTGGTTAGAGACCCAGTACTTC.

The rearrangement uses TRBV28 and TRBJ2-5; 8 bases fit TRBD2. V shed 6 bases, J shed 5 bases, and the junction held 11 bases outside the gene matches. Germline CDR1 MDHEN, CDR2 SYDVKM. The CDR3 spans 15 residues. This CDR3 reads CASRGGLARWETQYF. The CDR3 DNA follows: TGTGCCAGCAGGGGCGGACTAGCAAGATGGGAGACCCAGTACTTC.

CDR3 in amino acids: CASSVLGTSGKETQYF. CDR3 DNA sequence: TGTGCCAGCAGTGTTCTCGGGACATCAGGGAAAGAGACCCAGTACTTC. V and J are TRBV6-1 and TRBJ2-5, with D possibly matching TRBD1 (6 bases). Germline CDR1 MNHNS, CDR2 SASEGT. This CDR3 is built from 16 residues. Between the trimmed V and J ends, which lost 4 bases and 3 bases, there was a span of 18 bases.

The chain employs TRBV11-2 and TRBJ2-3; D is ambiguous. Germline CDR1 reads SGHAT; CDR2 reads FQNNGV. Trimming removed 0 bases at V and 2 bases at J, with 18 bases between. The length of the CDR3 is 18 residues. Written as DNA, the CDR3 is TGTGCCAGCAGCTTAGATCGGTATGAGTCGGTCCTCACAGATACGCAGTATTTT. Translation gives CASSLDRYESVLTDTQYF.

The chain carries TRBV5-1 and TRBJ2-7; 15 bases agree with TRBD2. CDR1 and CDR2 (germline): SGHRS, YFSETQ. The CDR3 extends over 15 amino acids. J lost 4 bases, V lost 4 bases, and 3 bases had no gene match. The CDR3 spells CASSIGTSGRYEQYF. CDR3 nucleotides: TGCGCCAGCAGCATAGGGACTAGCGGGAGGTACGAGCAGTACTTC.

V and J are TRBV14 and TRBJ2-1, with 9 bases aligning to TRBD2. The V gene's germline CDR1 is SGHDN and CDR2 FVKESK. V gave up 2 bases and J gave up 7 bases; unmatched junction bases: 12. The CDR3 spans 17 residues. CDR3 in amino acids: CASSQSGAGGPRNEQFF. CDR3 nucleotide sequence: TGTGCCAGCAGCCAAAGTGGCGCGGGAGGGCCTAGGAATGAGCAGTTCTTC.

The rearrangement joins TRBV2 to TRBJ2-5; TRBD1 aligns across 8 bases. V lost 4 bases, J lost 2 bases, and 12 bases stayed unmatched. The CDR3 is 17 residues long. In germline, CDR1 is SNHLY, CDR2 FYNNEI. CDR3 nucleotide sequence: TGTGCCAGCAGTGCCTTCATCCTCGACAGGGGACAAGAGACCCAGTACTTC. Translated, it gives CASSAFILDRGQETQYF.

The gene calls are TRBV29-1 and TRBJ2-2, with D possibly matching TRBD1 (6 bases). The CDR3 extends over 15 amino acids. V was trimmed by 6 bases and J by 5 bases, leaving 19 bases between them. Germline-derived CDR1 and CDR2 are SQVTM and ANQGSEA. CDR3 loop: CSVPVPGHQTGELFF. The CDR3 DNA reads as TGCAGCGTCCCCGTGCCGGGACATCAAACCGGGGAGCTGTTTTTT.

In regard to this clone: Other DNA sequences in this sample translate to the same CDR3. V gene TRBV27 combines with J gene TRBJ2-1; D gene uncertain. The CDR3 is 13 residues long. Trimming cost V 3 bases and J 1 base, with 4 bases left between them. The germline gives CDR1 MNHEY, CDR2 SMNVEV (reference sequence). CDR3 bases: TGTGCCAGCAGTTTTACATCCTACAATGAGCAGTTCTTC. Translating it yields CASSFTSYNEQFF.

The gene calls are TRBV27 and TRBJ2-7, with D perhaps matching TRBD2 (6 bases). The CDR3 consists of 13 residues. The ends were cut back, 10 bases at V and 1 base at J, with 14 bases in the middle. Germline-derived CDR1 and CDR2 are MNHEY and SMNVEV (reference sequence). The CDR3 loop is CATSEGLSYEQYF. DNA of the CDR3: TGTGCCACCTCGGAGGGACTTTCCTACGAGCAGTACTTC.

The J gene is TRBJ2-2, the V gene TRBV7-9, with 7 nucleotides matching TRBD2. J gave up 7 bases and V 5 bases, and 13 bases lay outside the gene matches. The germline gives CDR1 SEHNR, CDR2 FQNEAQ (reference sequence). The CDR3 is 16 residues long. CDR3 coding DNA: TGTGCCAGCAGCGACCTCTCGGGAGGTCGTGGCGGGGAGCTGTTTTTT. Amino acid sequence: CASSDLSGGRGGELFF.

In this sample, this clone turned up once. The chain carries TRBV19 and TRBJ1-1; D not resolved. V was pared by 8 bases and J by 1 base, with 11 bases between. Per germline, CDR1 LNHDA and CDR2 SQIVND (reference sequence). The CDR3 runs 13 residues. CDR3 sequence reads: CASRFRENTEAFF. CDR3 coding DNA: TGTGCCAGTCGATTTAGGGAGAACACTGAAGCTTTCTTT. The complete variable domain, with remaining parts taken from reference TRBV19 and TRBJ1-1, reads DGGITQSPKYLFRKEGQNVTLSCEQNLNHDAMYWYRQDPGQGLRLIYYSQIVNDFQKGDIAEGYSVSREKKESFPLTVTSAQKNPTAFYLCASRFRENTEAFFGQGTRLTVV.